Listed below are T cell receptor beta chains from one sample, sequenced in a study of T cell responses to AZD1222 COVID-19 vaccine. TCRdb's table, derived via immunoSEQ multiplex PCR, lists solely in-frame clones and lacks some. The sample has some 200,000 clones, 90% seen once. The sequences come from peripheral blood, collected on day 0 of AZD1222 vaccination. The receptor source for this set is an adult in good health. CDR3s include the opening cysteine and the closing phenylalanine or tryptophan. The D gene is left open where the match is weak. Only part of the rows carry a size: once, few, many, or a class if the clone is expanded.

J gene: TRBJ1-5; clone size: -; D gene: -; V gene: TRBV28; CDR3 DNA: TGTGCCAGCAGTTTAACAGGGAGATATAGCAATCAGCCCCAGCATTTT; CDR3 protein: CASSLTGRYSNQPQHF
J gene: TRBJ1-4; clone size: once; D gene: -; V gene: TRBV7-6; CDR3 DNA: TGTGCCAGCAGCCCACCTCTAGGGGGGAATGAAAAACTGTTTTTT; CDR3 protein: CASSPPLGGNEKLFF
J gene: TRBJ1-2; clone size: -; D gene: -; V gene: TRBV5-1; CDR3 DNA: TGCGCCAGCAGCTTGGTCGGGGAGGTTCCTGGCTACACCTTC; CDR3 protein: CASSLVGEVPGYTF
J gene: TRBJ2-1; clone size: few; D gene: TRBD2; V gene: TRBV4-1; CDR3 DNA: TGCGCCAGCAGCCAAGAAACTAGCGGCTCCTACAATGAGCAGTTCTTC; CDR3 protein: CASSQETSGSYNEQFF
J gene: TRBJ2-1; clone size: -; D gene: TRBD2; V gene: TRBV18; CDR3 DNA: TGTGCCAGCTCACCATACGGGGGGGCCGCCGGTGAGCAGTTCTTC; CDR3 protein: CASSPYGGAAGEQFF
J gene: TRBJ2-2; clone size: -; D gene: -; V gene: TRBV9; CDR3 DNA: TGTGCCAGCAGCGGGGGGGCCCAGCGGGAGAACACCGGGGAGCTGTTTTTT; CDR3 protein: CASSGGAQRENTGELFF
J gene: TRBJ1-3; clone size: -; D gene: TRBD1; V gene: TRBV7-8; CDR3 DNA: TGTGCCAGCAGCCTCGCAGGGGGCCCGTCTGGAAACACCATATATTTT; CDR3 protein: CASSLAGGPSGNTIYF
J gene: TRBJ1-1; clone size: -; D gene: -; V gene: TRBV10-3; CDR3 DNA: TGTGCCATCACGCGGGAGATGAACACTGAAGCTTTCTTT; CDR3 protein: CAITREMNTEAFF
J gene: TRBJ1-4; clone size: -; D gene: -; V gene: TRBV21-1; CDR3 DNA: TGTGCCAGCAGATCCGACCACTCAACTAATGAAAAACTGTTTTTT; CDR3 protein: CASRSDHSTNEKLFF
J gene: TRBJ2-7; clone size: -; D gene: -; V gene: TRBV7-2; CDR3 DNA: TGTGCCAGCAGCTTAGGCAGGGGAATCACCTACGAGCAGTACTTC; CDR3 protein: CASSLGRGITYEQYF
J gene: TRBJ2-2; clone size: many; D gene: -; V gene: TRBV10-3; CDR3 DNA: TGTGCCATCAAGGGCGGCGACGAGGCCGGGGAGCTGTTTTTT; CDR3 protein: CAIKGGDEAGELFF
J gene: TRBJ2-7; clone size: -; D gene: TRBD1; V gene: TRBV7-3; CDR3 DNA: TGTGCCAGCAGCTCGACAGGGGGGTCCTACGAGCAGTACTTC; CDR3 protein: CASSSTGGSYEQYF
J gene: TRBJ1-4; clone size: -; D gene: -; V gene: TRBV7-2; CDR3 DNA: TGTGCCAGCAGCCCGACGGCAACTAATGAAAAACTGTTTTTT; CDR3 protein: CASSPTATNEKLFF
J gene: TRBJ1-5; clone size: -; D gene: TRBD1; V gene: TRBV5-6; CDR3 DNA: TGTGCCAGCAGCTTCAGGACAGGGGTCCAGGCTCAGCCCCAGCATTTT; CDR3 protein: CASSFRTGVQAQPQHF
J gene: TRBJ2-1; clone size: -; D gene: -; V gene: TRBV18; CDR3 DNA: TGTGCCAGCTCACCACGTACTAATTTCAATGAGCAGTTCTTC; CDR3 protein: CASSPRTNFNEQFF
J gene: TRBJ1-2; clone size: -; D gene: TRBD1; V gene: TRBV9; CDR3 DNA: TGTGCCAGCAGCGTAGCTCCTCAGCAGGGGGGAAACTATGGCTACACCTTC; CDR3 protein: CASSVAPQQGGNYGYTF
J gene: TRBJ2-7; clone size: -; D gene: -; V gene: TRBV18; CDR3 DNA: TGTGCCAGCTACAACAGGGATTCCTACGAGCAGTACTTC; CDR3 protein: CASYNRDSYEQYF
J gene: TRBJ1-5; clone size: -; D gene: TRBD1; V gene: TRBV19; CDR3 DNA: TGTGCCAGTACCCTCGACAGGGAAGGGCCCTCGCATTTT; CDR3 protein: CASTLDREGPSHF
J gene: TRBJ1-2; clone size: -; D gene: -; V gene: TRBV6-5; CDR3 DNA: TGTGCCAGCAGTTCCGGCTATGGCTACACCTTC; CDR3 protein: CASSSGYGYTF
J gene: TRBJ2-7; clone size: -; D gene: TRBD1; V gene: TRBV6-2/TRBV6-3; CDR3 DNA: TGTGCCAGCAGTCACCGGCCGGGACAGGGGGCCGCAGGGGCAATTGACGAGCAGTACTTC; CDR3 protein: CASSHRPGQGAAGAIDEQYF
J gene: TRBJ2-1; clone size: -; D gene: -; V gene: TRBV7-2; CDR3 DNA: TGTGCCAGCAGCTTATACGGGAGAAATGAGCAGTTCTTC; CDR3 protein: CASSLYGRNEQFF
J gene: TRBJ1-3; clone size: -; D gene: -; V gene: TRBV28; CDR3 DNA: TGTGCCAGCAGCGCACATCGCTCTGGAAACACCATATATTTT; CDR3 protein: CASSAHRSGNTIYF
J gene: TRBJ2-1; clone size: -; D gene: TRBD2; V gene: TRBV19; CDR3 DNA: TGTGCCAGTAGTTTCTTCCCGATAGCGGGCCGAAATGAGCAGTTCTTC; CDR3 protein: CASSFFPIAGRNEQFF
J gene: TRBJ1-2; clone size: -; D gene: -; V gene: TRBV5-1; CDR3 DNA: TGCGCCAGCAGCTTGGTCGGGGGTGATGGCTACACCTTC; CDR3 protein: CASSLVGGDGYTF
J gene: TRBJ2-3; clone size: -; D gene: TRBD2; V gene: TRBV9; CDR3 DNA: TGTGCCAGCAGCCCCCCAGGCGGGAGAGGCACAGATACGCAGTATTTT; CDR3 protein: CASSPPGGRGTDTQYF
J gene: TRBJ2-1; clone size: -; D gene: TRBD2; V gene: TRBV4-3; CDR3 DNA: TGCGCCAGCAGCCTGGGACTAGCGGGCCGTAATGAGCAGTTCTTC; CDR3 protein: CASSLGLAGRNEQFF
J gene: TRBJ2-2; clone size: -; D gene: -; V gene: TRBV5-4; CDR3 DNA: TGTGCCAGCAGCTTACAGGGGGGGACCGGGGAGCTGTTTTTT; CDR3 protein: CASSLQGGTGELFF
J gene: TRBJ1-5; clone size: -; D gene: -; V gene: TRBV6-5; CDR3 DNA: TGTGCCAGCAGTTACCGGCGCCAGACCCCCCAGCATTTT; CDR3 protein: CASSYRRQTPQHF
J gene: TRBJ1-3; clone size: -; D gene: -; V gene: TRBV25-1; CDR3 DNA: TGTGCCAGCACCCTTACGAGCTCTGGAAACACCATATATTTT; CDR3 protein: CASTLTSSGNTIYF
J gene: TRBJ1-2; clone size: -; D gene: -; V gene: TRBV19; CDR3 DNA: TGTGCCAGTAGTATGGGAATAGTGACTAGGGCGTTTGGCTACACCTTC; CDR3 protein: CASSMGIVTRAFGYTF
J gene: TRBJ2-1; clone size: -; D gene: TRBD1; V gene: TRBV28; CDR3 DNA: TGTGCCAGCACTGGGACAGGGGGGACTAGGGGCTCCTACAATGAGCAGTTCTTC; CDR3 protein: CASTGTGGTRGSYNEQFF
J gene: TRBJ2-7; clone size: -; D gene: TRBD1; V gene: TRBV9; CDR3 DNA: TGTGCCAGCAGCTCCGGGACAGGGCCATTTTACGAGCAGTACTTC; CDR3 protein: CASSSGTGPFYEQYF
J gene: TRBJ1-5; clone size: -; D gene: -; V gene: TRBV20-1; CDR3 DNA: TGCAGTGCTAGTGACGGCAGAAAGTTCAATCAGCCCCAGCATTTT; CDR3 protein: CSASDGRKFNQPQHF
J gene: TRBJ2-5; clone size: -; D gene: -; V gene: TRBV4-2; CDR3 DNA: TGTGCCAGCAGCCCTGGCACCAGGGGAGAGACCCAGTACTTC; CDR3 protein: CASSPGTRGETQYF
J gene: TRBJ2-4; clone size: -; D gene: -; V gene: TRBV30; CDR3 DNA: TGTGCCTGGAGTATACAGGGCCAAAACATTCAGTACTTC; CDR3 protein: CAWSIQGQNIQYF
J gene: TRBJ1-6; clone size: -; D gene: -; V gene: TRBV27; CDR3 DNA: TGTGCCAGCAGTCGATCTCAGGGTATTGGGAATTCACCCCTCCACTTT; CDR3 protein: CASSRSQGIGNSPLHF
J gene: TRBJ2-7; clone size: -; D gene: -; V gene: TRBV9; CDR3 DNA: TGTGCCAGCAGCGTAGGTGGCGGGCTTTACGAGCAGTACTTC; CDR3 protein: CASSVGGGLYEQYF
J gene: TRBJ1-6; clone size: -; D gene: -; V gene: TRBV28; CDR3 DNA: TGTGCCAGCGAACGGGAATTAGGTTCACCCCTCCACTTT; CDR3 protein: CASERELGSPLHF
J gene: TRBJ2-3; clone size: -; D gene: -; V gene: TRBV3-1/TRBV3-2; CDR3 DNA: TGTGCCAGCAGCCACCTAGACTCGCGATTGGGGACAGATACGCAGTATTTT; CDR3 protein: CASSHLDSRLGTDTQYF
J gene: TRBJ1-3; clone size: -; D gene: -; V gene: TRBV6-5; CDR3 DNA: TGTGCCAGCAGTTATGGGTACTCTGGAAACACCATATATTTT; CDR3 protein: CASSYGYSGNTIYF
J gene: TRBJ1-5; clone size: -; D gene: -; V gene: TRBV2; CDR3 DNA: TGTGCCAGCCTACCCGACGGGGGGTGGCCCCAGCATTTT; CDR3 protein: CASLPDGGWPQHF
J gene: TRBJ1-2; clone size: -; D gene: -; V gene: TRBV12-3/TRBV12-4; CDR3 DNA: TGTGCCAGCAGTCGGGAGGGGGTGGGTGGCTACACCTTC; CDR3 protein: CASSREGVGGYTF
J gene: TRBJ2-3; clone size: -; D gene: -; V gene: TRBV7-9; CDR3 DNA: TGTGCCAGCAGCCTTGGGGACCACACAGATACGCAGTATTTT; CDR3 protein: CASSLGDHTDTQYF
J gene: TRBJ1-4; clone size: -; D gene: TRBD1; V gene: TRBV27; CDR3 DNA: TGTGCCAGCAGCCCTGCTCCGGGACAGGGCTTTTTCGGGGAACTGTTTTTT; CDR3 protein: CASSPAPGQGFFGELFF
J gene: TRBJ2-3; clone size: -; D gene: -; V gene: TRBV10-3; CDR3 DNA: TGTGCCATCAGTGATCGGACCCACATTGATACGCAGTATTTT; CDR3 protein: CAISDRTHIDTQYF
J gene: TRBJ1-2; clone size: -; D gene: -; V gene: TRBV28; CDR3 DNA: TGTGCCACCACCTGGGACCCCAATTCCCAATATGGCTACACCTTC; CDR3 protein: CATTWDPNSQYGYTF
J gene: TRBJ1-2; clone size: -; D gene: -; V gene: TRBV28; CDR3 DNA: TGTGCCAGCAGTTTAACCCTCGCCGGAGGATATTATGGCTACACCTTC; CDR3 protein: CASSLTLAGGYYGYTF
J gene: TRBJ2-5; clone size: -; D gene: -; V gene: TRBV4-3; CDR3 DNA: TGCGCCAGCAGCCAAGATTATACGGGTGCGGTTGAGACCCAGTACTTC; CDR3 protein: CASSQDYTGAVETQYF
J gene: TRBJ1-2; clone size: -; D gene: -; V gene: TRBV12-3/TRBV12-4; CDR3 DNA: TGTGCCAGCAGTTTAGGAGGGACGAGAGGCTACACCTTC; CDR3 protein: CASSLGGTRGYTF
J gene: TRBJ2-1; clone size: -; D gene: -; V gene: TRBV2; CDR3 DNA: TGTGCCAGCCGTCGGGACTCCAGCTCCTACAATGAGCAGTTCTTC; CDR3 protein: CASRRDSSSYNEQFF
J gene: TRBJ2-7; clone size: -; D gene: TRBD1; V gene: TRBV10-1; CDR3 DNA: TGCGCCAGCAGTCACAGAAGAGCGGGACAGGGCTACGAGCAGTACTTC; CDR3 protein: CASSHRRAGQGYEQYF
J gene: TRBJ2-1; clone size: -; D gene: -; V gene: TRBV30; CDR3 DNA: TGTGCCCGATCAGTAACTCAGACAGTTAATGAGCAGTTCTTC; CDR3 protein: CARSVTQTVNEQFF
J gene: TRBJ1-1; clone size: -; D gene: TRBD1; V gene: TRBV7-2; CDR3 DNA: TGTGCCAGCAGCGAACAGGGGGCCATGAACACTGAAGCTTTCTTT; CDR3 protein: CASSEQGAMNTEAFF